These 15 T cell receptor beta chains were all obtained from the same sample, sequenced in a study of cytomegalovirus exposure and HLA in healthy donors. The PCR used 60 Vbeta and 13 Jbeta primers. Some clones are missing from TCRdb's copy, which holds only in-frame ones; the method was immunoSEQ multiplex PCR. The sample includes about 120,000 clones, roughly 87% of them seen just once. The sequencing input was PBMCs. The receptors derive from a woman aged 18-29 years in good health and CMV-seronegative.

The sample holds a few counts of this clone. This chain uses TRBV27 with TRBJ1-1; D is perhaps TRBD1 (5 bases). The germline V and J ends were trimmed by 5 bases and 2 bases, with 12 bases remaining between them. The CDR3 covers 14 residues. Per the germline V gene, CDR1 is MNHEY and CDR2 is SMNVEV (reference sequence). This CDR3 is CASSRRASNTEAFF. The CDR3 nucleotides read TGTGCCAGCAGTCGCAGGGCCTCCAACACTGAAGCTTTCTTT.

The rearrangement uses TRBV5-1 and TRBJ2-7; 8 bases line up with TRBD2. The CDR3 length is 15 residues. V lost 2 bases, J lost 3 bases, and 7 bases stayed unmatched. CDR1 SGHRS and CDR2 YFSETQ come from the germline V gene. CDR3 protein: CASSLRAGGVYEQYF. DNA of the CDR3: TGCGCCAGCAGCTTACGCGCGGGGGGTGTCTACGAGCAGTACTTC.

The J gene is TRBJ1-3, the V gene TRBV27, with TRBD1 as a possible D gene (5 bases). This CDR3 has 15 amino acids. Trimming shortened V by 0 bases and J by 4 bases, and 10 bases separated the two germline ends. Germline-derived CDR1 and CDR2 are MNHEY and SMNVEV (reference sequence). CDR3 coding DNA: TGTGCCAGCAGTTTATCGGGAGGGGACGGAAACACCATATATTTT. Translation gives CASSLSGGDGNTIYF.

This clone was counted a single time. This rearrangement joins TRBV9 to TRBJ2-1; D may be TRBD2 (5 bases). Germline CDR1 and CDR2: SGDLS and YYNGEE. Trimming removed 2 bases at V and 6 bases at J, with 12 bases between. The CDR3 has 14 residues. As DNA, the CDR3 is TGTGCCAGCAGCGTCGGGATTGACGGCAATGAGCAGTTCTTC. This translates into CASSVGIDGNEQFF.

The rearrangement joins TRBV6-1 to TRBJ2-7; 9 positions match TRBD1. Germline V gives CDR1 MNHNS, CDR2 SASEGT. This CDR3 is built from 15 residues. The V gene end was trimmed by 5 bases and the J gene end by 6 bases; junction bases not matched to a gene: 11. The CDR3 bases are TGTGCCAGCAGTCATTCAGGGACAGGGCCCTTCGAGCAGTACTTC. It translates to CASSHSGTGPFEQYF.

V gene TRBV5-1 combines with J gene TRBJ2-1, with no clear D. The CDR3 is made up of 13 amino acids. The germline gives CDR1 SGHRS, CDR2 YFSETQ. V was clipped by 0 bases and J by 3 bases, with 4 bases between them. CDR3 DNA sequence: TGCGCCAGCAGCTTGGGTCTCTACAATGAGCAGTTCTTC. Amino acids: CASSLGLYNEQFF. The whole variable domain, remainder taken from reference TRBV5-1 and TRBJ2-1, is KAGVTQTPRYLIKTRGQQVTLSCSPISGHRSVSWYQQTPGQGLQFLFEYFSETQRNKGNFPGRFSGRQFSNSRSEMNVSTLELGDSALYLCASSLGLYNEQFFGPGTRLTVL.

The chain has TRBV19 and TRBJ2-7; D is uncertain. The germline CDR1 and CDR2 sequences are LNHDA and SQIVND (reference sequence). The CDR3 contains 13 residues. Trimming shortened V by 2 bases and J by 0 bases, and 5 bases separated the two germline ends. CDR3 DNA sequence: TGTGCCAGTAGTATAAAGCACTCCTACGAGCAGTACTTC. This encodes CASSIKHSYEQYF.

V gene TRBV30 combines with J gene TRBJ2-2, with D perhaps matching TRBD1 (5 bases). Germline V CDR1 and CDR2: GTSNPN, SVGIG (reference sequence). This CDR3 comprises 14 residues. Trimming removed 0 bases from V and 6 bases from J, with 11 bases in between. This CDR3 is CAWSVLWGAGELFF. The CDR3 DNA reads as TGTGCCTGGAGTGTATTGTGGGGCGCCGGGGAGCTGTTTTTT.

This chain links TRBV18 with TRBJ1-4; D is unresolved. The germline V and J ends were trimmed by 6 bases and 7 bases, with 12 bases remaining between them. The CDR3 covers 13 residues. Germline-derived CDR1 and CDR2 are KGHSH and LQKENI. The CDR3 nucleotides read TGTGCCAGCTCTCCCGGGTTATCTGAAAAACTGTTTTTT. Translated: CASSPGLSEKLFF.

This clone has a handful of counts. At the DNA level, this CDR3 is encoded by other sequences in the same sample as well. The genes are TRBV6-1 and TRBJ1-5, with a possible D match to TRBD1 (5 bases). The germline V gene encodes CDR1 MNHNS and CDR2 SASEGT. The CDR3 is made up of 12 amino acids. Trimming pared 6 bases from V and 2 bases from J, leaving 5 bases between. CDR3 residues: CASRQGNQPQHF. The CDR3 DNA is TGTGCCAGCAGACAGGGCAATCAGCCCCAGCATTTT.

This clone was seen only once. The V call is TRBV5-1, the J call TRBJ2-5; tentatively, D is TRBD1 (6 bases). Germline V gives CDR1 SGHRS, CDR2 YFSETQ. The ends were cut back, 4 bases at V and 3 bases at J, with 13 bases in the middle. The CDR3 totals 14 residues. CDR3 DNA sequence: TGCGCCAGCAGCCTGGGATCAGGGGAAGAGACCCAGTACTTC. Translated: CASSLGSGEETQYF.

Note on this clone: No DNA is shown, since the ends of the CDR3 on it are uncertain; the CDR3 is the one TCRdb lists. Other DNA sequences of this sample code for an identical CDR3. This chain uses TRBV6-4 with TRBJ1-5; the table calls TRBD1, which could not be checked here. The germline V gene encodes CDR1 MRHNA and CDR2 SNTAGT. The length of the CDR3 is 21 amino acids, counting both ends. CDR3 sequence: CASSDARWGQGAPYRNQPQHF.

The chain is built from TRBV12-5 and TRBJ1-1, with D possibly being TRBD1 (5 bases). The CDR3 has 14 residues. Germline CDR1 and CDR2: LGHNT and FRNRAP. Trimming shortened V by 2 bases and J by 2 bases, and 9 bases separated the two germline ends. CDR3 nucleotide sequence: TGTGCTAGTGGTTTGATAGGGGCCAACACTGAAGCTTTCTTT. As protein: CASGLIGANTEAFF. Based on the CDR3 plus reference TRBV12-5 and TRBJ1-1, the full variable domain is DARVTQTPRHKVTEMGQEVTMRCQPILGHNTVFWYRQTMMQGLELLAYFRNRAPLDDSGMPKDRFSAEMPDATLATLKIQPSEPRDSAVYFCASGLIGANTEAFFGQGTRLTVV.

In its sample, this clone was seen once. The CDR3 loop reads CASGTGHGEGEQFF. DNA of the CDR3: TGTGCTAGTGGTACGGGACATGGGGAAGGCGAGCAGTTCTTC. The V and J genes are TRBV12-5 and TRBJ2-1; weak D call: TRBD1 (6 bases). The germline V gene encodes CDR1 LGHNT and CDR2 FRNRAP. There are 14 residues in the CDR3. Trimming removed 5 bases from V and 10 bases from J, with 18 bases in between.

The chain combines TRBV29-1 with TRBJ2-2, with TRBD1 identical over 9 bases. In germline, CDR1 is SQVTM, CDR2 ANQGSEA. The CDR3 spans 15 residues. V shed 3 bases, J shed 1 base, and the junction held 3 bases outside the gene matches. CDR3 coding DNA: TGCAGCGTTGACCCGGGACAGGGGAACACCGGGGAGCTGTTTTTT. Residues: CSVDPGQGNTGELFF.